This entry lists 30 T cell receptor beta chains sequenced from one sample in a study of a mutant IDH1 vaccine in newly diagnosed glioma (dated by TCRdb to 2020 to 2022). These receptors have no identified antigens. The sample's time point, from its label and the paper: week 23, last vaccination. Each vaccine dose was 300 ug of a 20-mer mutant IDH1 peptide in Montanide, given subcutaneously with topical imiquimod. Library generation was performed with the immunoSEQ multiplex PCR assay. Entries here come from immuneACCESS through TCRdb and include only in-frame sequences with V and J called. Some clones fail to appear in such tables; in the studies checked, an unresolved V gene covers under half of the shortfall, and the cause of the remainder is unknown. The sample table lists under 14,000 clones, 88% of them with a count of one. Over 4.5% of the sample is taken by the ten largest. The source was PBMCs, collected from a glioma patient whose treatment included an IDH1 peptide vaccine. Receptor source: a woman aged 40 to 50 with glioma. Some clones in this sample may be carry-over from other donors' samples.

This clone was counted a few times. The V gene is TRBV20-1, the J gene TRBJ1-1; D uncertain. The CDR3 length is 10 residues. Deletions cut 6 bases from V and 6 bases from J, with 8 bases between. In germline, CDR1 is DFQATT, CDR2 SNEGSKA (reference sequence). CDR3 nucleotides: TGCAGTGCCAGCGCCGCTGAAGCTTTCTTT. Protein product: CSASAAEAFF.

Only one count was recorded for this clone. V and J are TRBV6-1 and TRBJ2-5, with TRBD2 identical over 12 bases. Per germline, CDR1 MNHNS and CDR2 SASEGT. V gave up 4 bases and J gave up 7 bases; unmatched junction bases: 10. The CDR3 covers 16 residues. The CDR3 spells CASSGLAGATRGTQYF. The CDR3 DNA sequence: TGTGCCAGCAGTGGACTAGCGGGGGCAACGCGCGGGACCCAGTACTTC.

The chain joins TRBV9 to TRBJ2-1; D is uncertain. The V and J ends lost 2 bases and 0 bases respectively, with 9 bases between them. This CDR3 has 15 residues. Germline values: CDR1 SGDLS, CDR2 YYNGEE. The CDR3, as DNA: TGTGCCAGCAGCGTTTCGGGCAACTCCTACAATGAGCAGTTCTTC. Translated: CASSVSGNSYNEQFF.

The rearrangement links TRBV11-2 to TRBJ1-1; a weak D match, TRBD1 (5 bases). Trimming shortened V by 0 bases and J by 5 bases, and 10 bases separated the two germline ends. Germline values: CDR1 SGHAT, CDR2 FQNNGV. The CDR3 runs to 14 residues. In nucleotides, the CDR3 is TGTGCCAGCAGCTTAGATCTGGGGGGGACTGAAGCTTTCTTT. Translated: CASSLDLGGTEAFF.

V and J are TRBV19 and TRBJ2-7; 8 bases line up with TRBD1. Germline values: CDR1 LNHDA, CDR2 SQIVND (reference sequence). After removal of 5 bases from V and 2 bases from J, the junction contained 5 bases not matched to a gene. The CDR3 consists of 14 residues. The CDR3 DNA reads TGTGCCAGTAGTGGAGACAGGGGAACCTACGAGCAGTACTTC. Amino acids: CASSGDRGTYEQYF.

The chain uses TRBV7-2 and TRBJ2-5; D call uncertain. Trimming took off 2 bases at V and 0 bases at J, with 1 base between the two ends. This CDR3 is built from 12 residues. The germline CDR1 and CDR2 sequences are SGHTA and FQGNSA. CDR3 bases: TGTGCCAGCAGCTTAAACCAAGAGACCCAGTACTTC. This codes for CASSLNQETQYF.

The V call is TRBV7-9, the J call TRBJ1-3; D is unresolved. Trimming shortened V by 5 bases and J by 1 base, and 3 bases separated the two germline ends. This CDR3 has 12 residues. CDR1 and CDR2 from the germline V gene are SEHNR and FQNEAQ (reference sequence). CDR3 protein: CASSPSGNTIYF. For the CDR3, the DNA is TGTGCCAGCAGCCCTTCTGGAAACACCATATATTTT.

The chain links TRBV6-6 to TRBJ1-5; TRBD1 agrees at 9 bases. The V gene's germline CDR1 is MNHNY and CDR2 SVGAGI (reference sequence). The CDR3 totals 14 residues. J lost 1 base, V lost 5 bases, and 0 bases had no gene match. For the CDR3, the DNA is TGTGCCAGCAGTGGACAGGGGAGCAATCAGCCCCAGCATTTT. Translating it yields CASSGQGSNQPQHF.

J is TRBJ1-5 and V is TRBV28, with 8 bases lining up with TRBD1. CDR1 and CDR2 (germline): MDHEN, SYDVKM. V was pared by 6 bases and J by 7 bases, with 11 bases of the junction left unmatched. This CDR3 has 15 residues. Here the CDR3 reads CASRRRTGLEQPQHF. CDR3 DNA sequence: TGTGCCAGCAGAAGGAGGACAGGGTTAGAGCAGCCCCAGCATTTT. The whole variable domain, filled in from reference TRBV28 and TRBJ1-5, reads DVKVTQSSRYLVKRTGEKVFLECVQDMDHENMFWYRQDPGLGLRLIYFSYDVKMKEKGDIPEGYSVSREKKERFSLILESASTNQTSMYLCASRRRTGLEQPQHFGDGTRLSIL.

The chain couples TRBV29-1 to TRBJ1-1, with 8 positions matching TRBD1. Germline loops: CDR1 SQVTM, CDR2 ANQGSEA. The CDR3 contains 11 residues. V was clipped by 4 bases and J by 10 bases; unmatched bases: 5. CDR3 residues: CSVGGGQVAFF. The CDR3 nucleotides are TGCAGCGTTGGGGGGGGACAGGTAGCTTTCTTT.

The CDR3 protein is CAISLDGKPQHF. DNA of the CDR3: TGTGCCATCAGTCTGGACGGAAAGCCCCAGCATTTT. This sequence joins TRBV10-3 and TRBJ1-5; the D is unclear. This CDR3 has 12 residues. Deletions cut 5 bases from V and 8 bases from J, with 10 bases between. The germline V gene has CDR1 ENHRY and CDR2 SYGVKD.

V usage is TRBV7-2 and J usage is TRBJ1-5; D is possibly TRBD1 (6 bases). The germline V gene has CDR1 SGHTA and CDR2 FQGNSA. The CDR3 length is 15 residues. Trimming took 5 bases from V and 4 from J, leaving 15 bases between them. DNA of the CDR3: TGTGCCAGCAGCGTCCAGGGGACCCAAAATCAGCCCCAGCATTTT. Encoded protein: CASSVQGTQNQPQHF.

The chain uses TRBV29-1 and TRBJ1-5; D remains unclear. Trimming took 4 bases from V and 0 from J, leaving 4 bases between them. The CDR3 has 12 residues. The germline gives CDR1 SQVTM, CDR2 ANQGSEA. CDR3 amino acids: CSVADSNQPQHF. CDR3 nucleotides: TGCAGCGTTGCAGATAGCAATCAGCCCCAGCATTTT.

V usage is TRBV7-9 and J usage is TRBJ1-2, with D perhaps matching TRBD1 (6 bases). Germline loops: CDR1 SEHNR, CDR2 FQNEAQ (reference sequence). V was shortened by 5 bases and J by 4 bases, with 14 bases between the two germline ends. The CDR3 length is 14 residues. This CDR3 reads CASSPRGYGYGYTF. The CDR3 coding sequence is TGTGCCAGCAGCCCCAGGGGATATGGCTATGGCTACACCTTC.

The chain is built from TRBV5-1 and TRBJ2-7, with D perhaps being TRBD1 or TRBD2 (5 bases each). V shed 0 bases and J shed 8 bases, with 9 bases lying between them. The length of the CDR3 is 12 residues. Germline CDR1 is SGHRS and CDR2 is YFSETQ. CDR3 sequence (DNA): TGCGCCAGCAGCTTGGGAGGGGTTCAGCAGTACTTC. Translating it yields CASSLGGVQQYF.

The chain is built from TRBV19 and TRBJ1-2; D perhaps matches TRBD1 (6 bases). Trimming removed 5 bases from V and 3 bases from J, with 16 bases in between. The CDR3 loop spans 15 amino acids. Per germline, CDR1 LNHDA and CDR2 SQIVND (reference sequence). The CDR3 loop is CASSPLFRGYYGYTF. CDR3 nucleotides: TGTGCCAGTAGTCCCCTTTTCAGGGGATACTATGGCTACACCTTC.

This sequence joins TRBV7-9 and TRBJ2-1; no clear D. Trimming left V 1 base short and J 8 bases short, with 6 bases between. The CDR3 covers 12 residues. Germline values: CDR1 SEHNR, CDR2 FQNEAQ (reference sequence). CDR3 loop: CASSLVVYEQFF. For the CDR3, the DNA is TGTGCCAGCAGCTTAGTCGTATATGAGCAGTTCTTC.

This clone was found a few times. The genes are TRBV5-4 and TRBJ2-1; 11 bases are a match to TRBD2. The V gene's germline CDR1 is SGHNT and CDR2 YYREEE (reference sequence). V shed 0 bases, J shed 7 bases, and the junction held 6 bases outside the gene matches. The CDR3 is 16 residues long. CDR3 in DNA: TGTGCCAGCAGCTTGGGGGCTAGCGGGGGGTATAATGAGCAGTTCTTC. It yields the protein CASSLGASGGYNEQFF.

V gene TRBV19 combines with J gene TRBJ2-2; D not resolved. Looked up from germline, CDR1 is LNHDA and CDR2 is SQIVND (reference sequence). The length of the CDR3 is 15 residues. The ends were cut back, 2 bases at V and 5 bases at J, with 12 bases in the middle. As DNA, the CDR3 is TGTGCCAGTAGTATAAATCCCGATGGGACCGGGGAGCTGTTTTTT. Protein: CASSINPDGTGELFF.

By share, this clone counts as large (0.1 to 1%). V gene TRBV18 combines with J gene TRBJ1-2, with D unclear. The CDR3 length is 16 residues. Germline values: CDR1 KGHSH, CDR2 LQKENI. Trimming stripped 6 bases from V and 5 bases from J, with 22 bases between. DNA of the CDR3: TGTGCCAGCTCGCCCATCCTAACAGCCCCTACGTATGGCTACACCTTC. Translated: CASSPILTAPTYGYTF.

The J gene is TRBJ2-3, the V gene TRBV29-1; D is unresolved. Per the germline V gene, CDR1 is SQVTM and CDR2 is ANQGSEA. The length of the CDR3 is 12 residues. Between the trimmed V and J ends, which lost 1 base and 4 bases, there was a span of 6 bases. CDR3 amino acids: CSVEGGADTQYF. The CDR3 nucleotides are TGCAGCGTTGAAGGTGGGGCAGATACGCAGTATTTT.

This clone was seen only once. V and J are TRBV5-1 and TRBJ2-5; D is possibly TRBD1 (5 bases). V shed 1 base and J shed 5 bases, with 15 bases lying between them. Per the germline V gene, CDR1 is SGHRS and CDR2 is YFSETQ. The CDR3 runs 15 residues. The CDR3: CASSLTGPPGETQYF. The CDR3 region has the DNA TGCGCCAGCAGCTTGACAGGACCCCCTGGGGAGACCCAGTACTTC.

This clone is a singleton in its sample. The rearrangement uses TRBV5-1 and TRBJ1-6; D possibly corresponds to TRBD1 (5 bases). The CDR3 totals 15 residues. V dropped 3 bases and J dropped 7 bases, with 14 bases sitting between them. Germline values: CDR1 SGHRS, CDR2 YFSETQ. The CDR3 loop is CASSSVPGGNSPLHF. The CDR3 nucleotides read TGCGCCAGCAGCTCCGTTCCGGGGGGGAATTCACCCCTCCACTTT.

The chain joins TRBV5-1 to TRBJ2-2; D is possibly TRBD1 (6 bases). CDR1 and CDR2 (germline): SGHRS, YFSETQ. The CDR3 totals 15 residues. Trimming stripped 0 bases from V and 1 base from J, with 7 bases between. The CDR3 spells CASSLEGQNTGELFF. The CDR3, as DNA: TGCGCCAGCAGCTTGGAGGGACAGAACACCGGGGAGCTGTTTTTT.

The sample holds a few counts of this clone. J is TRBJ1-2 and V is TRBV6-1; weak D call: TRBD1 (5 bases). The V and J ends lost 5 bases and 5 bases respectively, with 12 bases between them. The CDR3 is made up of 13 amino acids. Germline V gene data show CDR1 as MNHNS and CDR2 as SASEGT. Here the CDR3 DNA reads TGTGCCAGCAGTTCTCGATCAGGGTATGGCTACACCTTC. Translation gives CASSSRSGYGYTF.

In its sample, this clone was seen once. This rearrangement joins TRBV4-1 to TRBJ1-4; 7 bases map to TRBD1. The V segment lost 3 bases and the J segment 3 bases; nucleotides outside the gene matches: 10. The CDR3 runs to 17 residues. Germline V gene lookup returns CDR1 MGHRA and CDR2 YSYEKL. The CDR3 is CASSQSQGGDANEKLFF. The CDR3 coding sequence is TGCGCCAGCAGCCAGTCGCAAGGGGGCGATGCTAATGAAAAACTGTTTTTT.

This clone was observed a few times. The V gene is TRBV27, the J gene TRBJ1-1; TRBD1 agrees at 8 bases. V dropped 9 bases and J dropped 4; count of bases not matched to a gene: 10. Germline V gene data show CDR1 as MNHEY and CDR2 as SMNVEV (reference sequence). The length of the CDR3 is 14 residues. CDR3 in amino acids: CASGRTGQVTEAFF. DNA of the CDR3: TGTGCCAGTGGGCGGACAGGGCAAGTCACTGAAGCTTTCTTT.

This clone was counted between two and nine times. The chain carries TRBV11-2 and TRBJ1-4; possibly TRBD1 for D (5 bases). Germline V gene data show CDR1 as SGHAT and CDR2 as FQNNGV. The CDR3 totals 16 residues. V was pared by 0 bases and J by 7 bases, with 15 bases between. CDR3 sequence: CASSLDLDPGGEKLFF. The CDR3 DNA sequence: TGTGCCAGCAGCTTAGATCTTGACCCGGGGGGTGAAAAACTGTTTTTT.

The rearrangement links TRBV27 to TRBJ1-1; D might be TRBD1 (6 bases). Germline CDR1 and CDR2: MNHEY and SMNVEV (reference sequence). The CDR3 sequence is 14 residues long. V was cut by 3 bases and J by 3 bases, with 11 bases left in between. CDR3 sequence reads: CASSFRRGDTEAFF. The CDR3 DNA follows: TGTGCCAGCAGTTTTCGGAGGGGGGACACTGAAGCTTTCTTT.

Remarks on this clone: The same CDR3 arises from other DNA sequences in this sample as well. The chain joins TRBV30 to TRBJ2-2, with 11 bases fitting TRBD2. V shed 8 bases and J 4 bases; nucleotides not matched to a gene: 9. The CDR3 loop spans 15 amino acids. Per the germline V gene, CDR1 is GTSNPN and CDR2 is SVGIG (reference sequence). This CDR3 reads CAGHLAGGPTGELFF. DNA of the CDR3: TGTGCCGGACACCTAGCGGGAGGACCCACCGGGGAGCTGTTTTTT.